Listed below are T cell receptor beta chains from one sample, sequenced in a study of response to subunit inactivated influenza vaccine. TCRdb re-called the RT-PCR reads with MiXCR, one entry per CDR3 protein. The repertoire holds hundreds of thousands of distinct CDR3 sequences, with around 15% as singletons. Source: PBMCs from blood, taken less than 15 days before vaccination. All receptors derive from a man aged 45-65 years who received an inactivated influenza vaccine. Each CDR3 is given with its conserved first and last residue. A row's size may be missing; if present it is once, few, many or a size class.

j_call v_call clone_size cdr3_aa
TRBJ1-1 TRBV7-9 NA CASSFVGRNTEAFF
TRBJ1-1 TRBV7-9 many CASSLGDIYTEAFF
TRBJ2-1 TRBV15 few CATTQRTGTGGMNEQFF
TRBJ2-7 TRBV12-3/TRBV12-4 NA CASSFWGPDHEQYF
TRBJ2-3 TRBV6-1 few CASGVDRRTDTQYF
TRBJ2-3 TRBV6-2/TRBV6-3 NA CASSLKGVAGGRTDTQYF
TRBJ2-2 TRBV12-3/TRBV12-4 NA CASSGGLAGSGELFF
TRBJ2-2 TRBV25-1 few CASRDQNTGELFF
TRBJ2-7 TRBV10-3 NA CAISEGKVYEQYF
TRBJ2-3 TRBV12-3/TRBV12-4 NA CASSPPQGRDTQYF
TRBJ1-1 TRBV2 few CASSEAGGSTEAFF
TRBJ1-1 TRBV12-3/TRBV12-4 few CASSLAVGRATEAFF
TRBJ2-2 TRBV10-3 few CAISTGTSSTGELFF
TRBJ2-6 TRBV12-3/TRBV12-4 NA CASSPGQGAFGANVLTF
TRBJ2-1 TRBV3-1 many CASSQGARGGWNEQFF
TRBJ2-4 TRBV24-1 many CATSVAGGDIQYF
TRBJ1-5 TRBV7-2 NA CASRSGDPNQPQHF
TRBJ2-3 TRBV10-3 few CATRSGRNTDTQYF
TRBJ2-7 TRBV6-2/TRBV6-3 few CASSYPLAGGSSYEQYF
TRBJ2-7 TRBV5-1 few CASSLAPWQGGTADEQYF
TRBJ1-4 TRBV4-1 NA CASSQAFQGGEKLFF
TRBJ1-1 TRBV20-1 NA CSALGGAAEAFF
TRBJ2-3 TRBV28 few CASSPLAGGSDTQYF
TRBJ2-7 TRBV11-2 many CASSLIRGGEDEQYF
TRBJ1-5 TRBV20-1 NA CSARGNNNQPQHF